This T cell receptor beta chain was observed in a study of T-cell reconstitution after alpha-beta-depleted transplantation in children. This CDR3 contains 14 residues. Germline lookup yields CDR1 LGHNA and CDR2 YNFKEQ. Trimming removed 3 bases from V and 8 bases from J; junction bases left unmatched: 7. Study results and limitations: Approximately two months post-transplant, alpha-beta T cells reportedly originated from several hundred expanded graft clones. It was newly produced T cells that mostly accounted for T-cell counts and diversity one year after transplant. There were some patients whose high TCRbeta diversity at day 60 came from surviving recipient T cells and thymic progenitors.

Details on this clonotype: Antigen unknown.

The TCRbeta library incorporated unique molecular identifiers. TCRdb re-called the PCR reads with MiXCR, one entry per CDR3 protein. Of approximately 1,000,000 distinct CDR3 sequences listed, 25% to 30% are singletons. The chain links TRBV4-2 to TRBJ2-4, with 7 bases identical to TRBD1. The starting material was PBMCs, mostly from graft donor cells, obtained 360 days after TCRalphabeta/CD19-depleted stem cell transplant. This TCR was sampled from a boy under three years old who had a stem cell transplant for SCID, so the T cells may come from the graft donor. The CDR3 reads CASSQGTGADIQYF. CDR3 sequence (DNA): TGTGCCAGCAGCCAGGGTACAGGGGCAGACATTCAGTACTTC.